The text below deals with one T cell receptor beta chain. This entry belongs to a study of blood T cell repertoires in COVID-19. Whole-study context: Donors in the United States, Italy and Spain gave samples during acute or convalescent COVID-19.

V was shortened by 6 bases and J by 5 bases, with 16 bases between the two germline ends. Per the germline V gene, CDR1 is MDHEN and CDR2 is SYDVKM. The CDR3 is 15 residues long. Produced via immunoSEQ multiplex PCR; TCRdb's table is partial and in-frame only. Seen here are 400,000 to 550,000 clones, around 90% observed once, and the top ten hold about 2%. This TCR was recovered from a young woman with acute COVID-19. The sequencing sample was made of PBMCs or T cells enriched from blood (not recorded which). This chain uses TRBV28 with TRBJ1-4; maybe TRBD1 (6 bases). The CDR3 DNA sequence: TGTGCCAGCAGCCCAGGACAGTTTGAGAATGAAAAACTGTTTTTT. This codes for CASSPGQFENEKLFF.